Following are 2 T cell receptor beta chains from one sample sequenced in a study of T cell changes during pregnancy in multiple sclerosis. TCRdb's table, derived via immunoSEQ multiplex PCR, lists solely in-frame clones and lacks some. The profile shows tens of thousands of clones, about 92% of them singletons. The sequencing used CD8+ T cells from peripheral blood mononuclear cells, collected in the third trimester of pregnancy. These receptors originate from a female donor in good health, enrolled as a control in a pregnancy study.

The V and J genes are TRBV18 and TRBJ1-6; possibly TRBD1 for D (6 bases). CDR1 KGHSH and CDR2 LQKENI come from the germline V gene. This CDR3 has 16 amino acids. V lost 3 bases to trimming and J lost 0 bases, with 9 bases between them. CDR3 sequence (DNA): TGTGCCAGCTCACCCGACAGGAGCTCCTATAATTCACCCCTCCACTTT. Protein: CASSPDRSSYNSPLHF.

The genes are TRBV27 and TRBJ2-7; 8 bases match TRBD2. V lost 4 bases, J lost 3 bases, and 5 bases stayed unmatched. Germline V gene sequence: CDR1 MNHEY, CDR2 SMNVEV (reference sequence). The CDR3 consists of 14 residues. CDR3 nucleotides: TGTGCCAGCAGTTATGCGGGGGGCCACTACGAGCAGTACTTC. Its protein is CASSYAGGHYEQYF.